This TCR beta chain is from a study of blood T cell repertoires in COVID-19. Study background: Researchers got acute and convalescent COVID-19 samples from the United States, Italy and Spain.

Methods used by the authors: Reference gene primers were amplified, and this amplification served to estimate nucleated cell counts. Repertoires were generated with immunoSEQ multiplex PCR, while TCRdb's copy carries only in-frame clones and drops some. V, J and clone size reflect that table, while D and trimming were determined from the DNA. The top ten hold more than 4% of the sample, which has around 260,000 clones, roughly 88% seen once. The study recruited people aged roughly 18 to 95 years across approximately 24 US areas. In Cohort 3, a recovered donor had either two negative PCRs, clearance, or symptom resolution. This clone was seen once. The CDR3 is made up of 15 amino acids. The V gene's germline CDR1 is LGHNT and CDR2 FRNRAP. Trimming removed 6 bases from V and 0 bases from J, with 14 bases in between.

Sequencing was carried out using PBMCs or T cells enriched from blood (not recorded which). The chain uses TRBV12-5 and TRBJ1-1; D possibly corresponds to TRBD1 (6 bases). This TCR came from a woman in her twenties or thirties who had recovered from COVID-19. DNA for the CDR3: TGTGCTAGTGGATCCTTCACAGGGATGAACACTGAAGCTTTCTTT. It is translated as CASGSFTGMNTEAFF.